This TCR beta chain is from a study of monozygotic twins with inflammatory bowel disease. Study-wide findings and caveats: Neither one strong signal nor one clonotype associated with IBD was supported. Researchers reported no repertoire similarity difference between concordant and discordant twins, possibly from limited power.

The CDR3 runs to 19 residues. Germline V gene lookup returns CDR1 LGHNA and CDR2 YSLEER. As concerns this clonotype: Its antigen is unidentified.

TCRdb re-called the 5' RACE reads and gives one entry per CDR3 protein, without DNA. This sample's table reports 350,000 to 500,000 distinct CDR3 sequences. The source of this sequence is a human donor with ulcerative colitis or Crohn's disease, or a healthy co-twin of an affected twin (not recorded which). The sample was blood. The chain joins TRBV4-3 to TRBJ2-2; the TRBD2 assignment by TCRdb is unverifiable without DNA. The CDR3 loop is CASSQGGGATSGFTGELFF.